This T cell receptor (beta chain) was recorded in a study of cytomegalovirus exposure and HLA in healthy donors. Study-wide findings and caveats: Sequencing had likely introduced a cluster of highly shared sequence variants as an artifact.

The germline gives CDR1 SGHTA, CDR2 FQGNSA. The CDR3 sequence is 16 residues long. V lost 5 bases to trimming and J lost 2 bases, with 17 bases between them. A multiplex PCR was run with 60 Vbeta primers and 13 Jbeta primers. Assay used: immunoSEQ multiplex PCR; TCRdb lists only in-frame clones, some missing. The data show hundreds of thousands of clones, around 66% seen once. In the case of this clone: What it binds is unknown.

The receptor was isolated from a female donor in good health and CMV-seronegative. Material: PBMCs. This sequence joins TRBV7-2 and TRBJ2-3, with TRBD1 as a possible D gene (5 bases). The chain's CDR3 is CASSHPRQRPTDTQYF. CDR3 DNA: TGTGCCAGCAGCCACCCCCGACAGAGGCCCACAGATACGCAGTATTTT.